Following are 7 T cell receptor beta chains from one sample sequenced in a study of early T cells in non-severe SARS-CoV-2 infection. TCRdb redid the calling of the 5' RACE reads with MiXCR, one entry per CDR3 protein. Altogether more than 45,000 distinct CDR3 sequences are present, about 7.7% being singletons, with the ten largest covering approximately 3.6%. Sequenced: whole blood. These receptors were obtained from an adult who was a healthcare worker with PCR-confirmed SARS-CoV-2 infection or an uninfected control (not recorded which).

This clonotype appeared many times. The rearrangement links TRBV10-3 to TRBJ2-3; TRBD1 matches 10 bases. V was pared by 4 bases and J by 0 bases, with 4 bases of the junction left unmatched. Germline lookup yields CDR1 ENHRY and CDR2 SYGVKD. The CDR3 runs 16 residues. CDR3 coding DNA: TGTGCCATCAGTGCCGGGGGACAGGGGAGCACAGATACGCAGTATTTT. This codes for CAISAGGQGSTDTQYF.

The rearrangement joins TRBV6-1 to TRBJ2-5, with TRBD1 matching 7 bases. V shed 2 bases, J shed 6 bases, and the junction held 9 bases outside the gene matches. Germline V gene sequence: CDR1 MNHNS, CDR2 SASEGT. The CDR3 loop spans 15 amino acids. In DNA, the CDR3 is TGTGCCAGCAGTGAACGAGCAGGGGGTTCGAAGACCCAGTACTTC. Translation gives CASSERAGGSKTQYF.

Ten or more counts support this clonotype. The CDR3 DNA sequence: TGTGCCAGCAGTTTCGGCCCCGGGGGGCCGAGCACAGATACGCAGTATTTT. It specifies CASSFGPGGPSTDTQYF. This sequence joins TRBV27 and TRBJ2-3, with D possibly being TRBD2 (7 bases). Trimming removed 3 bases from V and 0 bases from J, with 16 bases in between. CDR1 is MNHEY and CDR2 is SMNVEV in the germline V gene (reference sequence). There are 17 residues in the CDR3.

This clonotype was observed at least ten times. Its ends do not fully match the called genes, so a read error is possible. V gene TRBV27 combines with J gene TRBJ2-2; D remains ambiguous. This CDR3 has 15 residues. The germline V gene has CDR1 MNHEY and CDR2 SMNVEV (reference sequence). CDR3 sequence reads: CASSLGRVNTGELFF. The CDR3 DNA is TGCGCCAGCAGCTTGGGAAGGGTGAACACCGGGGAGCTGTTTTTT.

This clonotype was seen repeatedly, ten times or more. This chain connects TRBV5-4 to TRBJ2-3, with a possible D match to TRBD1 (6 bases). This CDR3 has 14 amino acids. Between the trimmed V and J ends, which lost 0 bases and 3 bases, there was a span of 8 bases. Germline V gene lookup returns CDR1 SGHNT and CDR2 YYREEE (reference sequence). The CDR3: CASSLEQGTDTQYF. As DNA, the CDR3 is TGTGCCAGCAGCTTGGAGCAGGGGACAGATACGCAGTATTTT.

The rearrangement links TRBV7-8 to TRBJ2-3, with 13 bases lining up with TRBD2. Losses at the gene ends were 3 bases for V and 5 bases for J; bases not matched to a gene: 5. The CDR3 has 16 residues. Germline lookup yields CDR1 SGHVS and CDR2 FQNEAQ. CDR3 sequence reads: CASSFFGLAGEDTQYF. In DNA form, the CDR3 reads TGTGCCAGCAGCTTCTTTGGACTAGCGGGAGAAGATACGCAGTATTTT.

At least ten counts were recorded for this clonotype. The chain carries TRBV27 and TRBJ1-6; D unresolved. The CDR3 is made up of 15 amino acids. The germline gives CDR1 MNHEY, CDR2 SMNVEV (reference sequence). V lost 7 bases and J 0 bases, leaving 10 bases between the germline ends. Written as DNA, the CDR3 is TGTGCCAGCAAAGGGTGGAGCTCCTATAATTCACCCCTCCACTTT. Protein sequence: CASKGWSSYNSPLHF.